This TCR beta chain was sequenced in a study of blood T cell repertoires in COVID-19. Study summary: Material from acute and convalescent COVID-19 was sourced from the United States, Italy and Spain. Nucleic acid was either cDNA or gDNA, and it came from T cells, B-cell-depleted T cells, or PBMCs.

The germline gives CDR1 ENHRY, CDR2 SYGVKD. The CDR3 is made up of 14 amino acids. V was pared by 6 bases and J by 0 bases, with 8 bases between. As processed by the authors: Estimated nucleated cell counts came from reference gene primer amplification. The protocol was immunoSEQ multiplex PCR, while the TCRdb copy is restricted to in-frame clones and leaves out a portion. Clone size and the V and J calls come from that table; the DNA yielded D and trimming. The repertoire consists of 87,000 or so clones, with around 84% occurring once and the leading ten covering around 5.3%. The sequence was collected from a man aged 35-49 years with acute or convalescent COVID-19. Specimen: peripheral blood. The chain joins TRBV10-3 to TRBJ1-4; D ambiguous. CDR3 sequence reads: CAIRETATNEKLFF. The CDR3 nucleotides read TGTGCCATCAGAGAGACGGCAACTAATGAAAAACTGTTTTTT.